Sequencing of this T cell receptor beta chain was carried out in a study of shared clonotypes between healthy human individuals. Study at large: Each donor's CD8 memory used one plate, CD8 naive two, each CD4 subset three. The study's findings and limits: Owing to a small donor count, the genetic and exposure-history diversity represented was limited.

To note about this clone: Its cognate antigen is unknown.

Trimming cost V 5 bases and J 2 bases; bases outside gene matches: 3. The CDR3 consists of 16 residues. The germline CDR1 and CDR2 sequences are LGHNA and YNFKEQ. Sequenced by immunoSEQ multiplex PCR; TCRdb stores in-frame clones only, minus some. This sample yields some 1.1 million clones, of which roughly 80% are seen a single time; 0.89% belongs to the top ten. The clonotype was recovered from a man younger than 30 in good health. Some clones in this sample may be carry-over from other donors' samples. The sequenced material came from memory CD4+ T cells from PBMCs. Subset specified: CD45RA-negative fraction. The chain uses TRBV4-2 and TRBJ2-7, with 16 bases that match TRBD2. CDR3 region: CASSGGLAGGAYEQYF. CDR3 DNA: TGTGCCAGCAGCGGGGGACTAGCGGGAGGGGCCTACGAGCAGTACTTC.